The present entry profiles one TCR beta chain with its context. Method: immunoSEQ multiplex PCR; TCRdb's copy keeps in-frame clones and lacks some. The data contain over 90,000 clones, around 89% of them singletons. These data are taken from a study of blood T cell repertoires in COVID-19. The overall study: Acute and convalescent COVID-19 specimens originated in the United States, Italy and Spain. PBMCs, B-cell-depleted T cells, or T cells provided the cDNA or gDNA that made up the material.

The material sequenced was peripheral blood. This TCR was sampled from a woman in her sixties with acute or convalescent COVID-19.

This chain's CDR3 is CASRVSVVAFF. The CDR3 DNA reads TGTGCCAGCAGGGTTTCGGTGGTGGCTTTCTTT. The gene calls are TRBV2 and TRBJ1-1; no firm D call. Per germline, CDR1 SNHLY and CDR2 FYNNEI. Trimming removed 6 bases at V and 11 bases at J, with 13 bases between. The CDR3 loop spans 11 amino acids.